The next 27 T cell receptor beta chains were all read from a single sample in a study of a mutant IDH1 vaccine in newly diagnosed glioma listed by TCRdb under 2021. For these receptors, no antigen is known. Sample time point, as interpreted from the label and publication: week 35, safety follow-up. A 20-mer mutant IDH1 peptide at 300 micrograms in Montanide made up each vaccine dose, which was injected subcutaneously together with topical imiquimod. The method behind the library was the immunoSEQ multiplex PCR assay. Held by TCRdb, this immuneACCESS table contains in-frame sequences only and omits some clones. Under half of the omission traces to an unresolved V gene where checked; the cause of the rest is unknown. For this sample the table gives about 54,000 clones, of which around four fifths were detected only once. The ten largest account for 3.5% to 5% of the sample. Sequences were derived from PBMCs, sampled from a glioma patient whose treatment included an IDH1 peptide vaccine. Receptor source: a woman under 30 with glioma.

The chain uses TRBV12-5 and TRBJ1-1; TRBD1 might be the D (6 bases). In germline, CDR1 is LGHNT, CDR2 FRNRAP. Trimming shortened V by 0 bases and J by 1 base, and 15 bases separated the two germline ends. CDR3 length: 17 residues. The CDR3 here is CASGLVGGPGPNTEAFF. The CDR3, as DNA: TGTGCTAGTGGTTTGGTAGGGGGTCCGGGGCCGAACACTGAAGCTTTCTTT.

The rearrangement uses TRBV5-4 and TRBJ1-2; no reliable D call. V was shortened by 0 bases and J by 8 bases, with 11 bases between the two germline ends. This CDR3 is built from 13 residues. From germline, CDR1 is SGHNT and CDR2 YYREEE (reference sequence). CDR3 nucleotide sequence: TGTGCCAGCAGCTTGGACGGACCGGGGGGCTACACCTTC. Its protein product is CASSLDGPGGYTF. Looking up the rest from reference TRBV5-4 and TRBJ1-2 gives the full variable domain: ETGVTQSPTHLIKTRGQQVTLRCSSQSGHNTVSWYQQALGQGPQFIFQYYREEENGRGNFPPRFSGLQFPNYSSELNVNALELDDSALYLCASSLDGPGGYTFGSGTRLTVV.

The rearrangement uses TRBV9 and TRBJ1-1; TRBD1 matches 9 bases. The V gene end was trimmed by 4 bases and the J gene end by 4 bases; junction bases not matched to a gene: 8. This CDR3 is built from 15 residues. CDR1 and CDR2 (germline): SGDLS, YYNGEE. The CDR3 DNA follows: TGTGCCAGCAGCCCGAGGGAGGACAGGGGCACTGAAGCTTTCTTT. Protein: CASSPREDRGTEAFF. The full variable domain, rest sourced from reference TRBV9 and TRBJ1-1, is DSGVTQTPKHLITATGQRVTLRCSPRSGDLSVYWYQQSLDQGLQFLIQYYNGEERAKGNILERFSAQQFPDLHSELNLSSLELGDSALYFCASSPREDRGTEAFFGQGTRLTVV.

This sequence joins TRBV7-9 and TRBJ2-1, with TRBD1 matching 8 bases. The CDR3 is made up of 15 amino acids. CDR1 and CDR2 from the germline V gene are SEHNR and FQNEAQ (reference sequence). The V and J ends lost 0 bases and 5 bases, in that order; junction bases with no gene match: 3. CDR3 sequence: CASSLAQGADNEQFF. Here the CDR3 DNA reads TGTGCCAGCAGCTTAGCCCAGGGGGCTGACAATGAGCAGTTCTTC.

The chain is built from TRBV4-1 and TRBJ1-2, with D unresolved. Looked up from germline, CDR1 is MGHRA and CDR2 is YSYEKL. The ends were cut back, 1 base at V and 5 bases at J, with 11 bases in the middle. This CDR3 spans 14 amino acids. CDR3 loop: CASSQGPSRYGYTF. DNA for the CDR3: TGCGCCAGCAGCCAAGGTCCCAGTCGTTATGGCTACACCTTC.

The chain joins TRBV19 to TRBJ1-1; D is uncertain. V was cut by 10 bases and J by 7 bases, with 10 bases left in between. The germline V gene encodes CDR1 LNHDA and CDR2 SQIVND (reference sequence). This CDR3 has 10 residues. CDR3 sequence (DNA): TGTGCCACTCGCGGGAATGAAGCTTTCTTT. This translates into CATRGNEAFF. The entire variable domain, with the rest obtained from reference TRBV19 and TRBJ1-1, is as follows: DGGITQSPKYLFRKEGQNVTLSCEQNLNHDAMYWYRQDPGQGLRLIYYSQIVNDFQKGDIAEGYSVSREKKESFPLTVTSAQKNPTAFYLCATRGNEAFFGQGTRLTVV.

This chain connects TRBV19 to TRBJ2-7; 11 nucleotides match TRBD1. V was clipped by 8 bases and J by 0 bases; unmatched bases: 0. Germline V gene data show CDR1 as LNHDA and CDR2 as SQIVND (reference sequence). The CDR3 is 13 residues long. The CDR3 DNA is TGTGCCAGTGGGACAGGGGGCTCCTACGAGCAGTACTTC. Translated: CASGTGGSYEQYF.

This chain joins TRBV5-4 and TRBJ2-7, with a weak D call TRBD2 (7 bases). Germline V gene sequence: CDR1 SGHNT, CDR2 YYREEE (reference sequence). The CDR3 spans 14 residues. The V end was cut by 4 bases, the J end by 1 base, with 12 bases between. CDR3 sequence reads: CASSGGAGSYEQYF. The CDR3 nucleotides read TGTGCCAGCAGCGGGGGGGCGGGGTCCTACGAGCAGTACTTC.

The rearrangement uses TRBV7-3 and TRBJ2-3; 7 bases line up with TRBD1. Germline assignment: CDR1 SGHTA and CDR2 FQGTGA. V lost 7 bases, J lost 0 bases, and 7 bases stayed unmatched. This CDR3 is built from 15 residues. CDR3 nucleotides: TGTGCCAGCACCCAGGGGGTATCGAGCACAGATACGCAGTATTTT. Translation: CASTQGVSSTDTQYF.

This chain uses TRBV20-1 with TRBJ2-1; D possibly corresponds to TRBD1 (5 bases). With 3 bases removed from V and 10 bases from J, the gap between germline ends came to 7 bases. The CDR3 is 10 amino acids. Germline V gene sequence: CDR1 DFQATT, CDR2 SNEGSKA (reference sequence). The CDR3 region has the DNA TGCAGTGCTAGTGCAGGGGAGCAGTTCTTC. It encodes CSASAGEQFF.

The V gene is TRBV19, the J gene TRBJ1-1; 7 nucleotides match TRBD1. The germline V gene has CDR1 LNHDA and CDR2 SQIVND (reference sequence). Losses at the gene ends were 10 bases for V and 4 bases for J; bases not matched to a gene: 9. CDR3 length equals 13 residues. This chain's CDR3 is CAIATGSGTEAFF. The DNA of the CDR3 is TGTGCCATTGCGACAGGGTCGGGCACTGAAGCTTTCTTT. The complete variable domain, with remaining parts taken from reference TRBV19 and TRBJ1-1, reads DGGITQSPKYLFRKEGQNVTLSCEQNLNHDAMYWYRQDPGQGLRLIYYSQIVNDFQKGDIAEGYSVSREKKESFPLTVTSAQKNPTAFYLCAIATGSGTEAFFGQGTRLTVV.

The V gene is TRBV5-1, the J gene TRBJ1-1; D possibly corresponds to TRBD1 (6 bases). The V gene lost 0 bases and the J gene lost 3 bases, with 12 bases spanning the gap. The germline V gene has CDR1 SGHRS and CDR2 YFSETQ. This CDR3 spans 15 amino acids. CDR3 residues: CASSLVPGVDTEAFF. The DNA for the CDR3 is TGCGCCAGCAGCTTGGTTCCAGGGGTGGACACTGAAGCTTTCTTT.

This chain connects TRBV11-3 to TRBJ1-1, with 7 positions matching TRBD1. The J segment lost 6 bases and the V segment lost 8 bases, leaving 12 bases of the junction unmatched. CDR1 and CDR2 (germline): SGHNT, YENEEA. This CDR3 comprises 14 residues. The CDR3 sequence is CASEPSRGISEAFF. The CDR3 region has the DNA TGTGCCAGCGAGCCTTCCAGGGGGATATCTGAAGCTTTCTTT.

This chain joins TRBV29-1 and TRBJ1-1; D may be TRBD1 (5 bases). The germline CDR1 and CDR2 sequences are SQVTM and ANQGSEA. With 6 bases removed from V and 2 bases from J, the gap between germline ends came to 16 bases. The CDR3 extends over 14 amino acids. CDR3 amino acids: CSVIRTTGNTEAFF. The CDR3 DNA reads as TGCAGCGTAATACGCACTACAGGAAACACTGAAGCTTTCTTT.

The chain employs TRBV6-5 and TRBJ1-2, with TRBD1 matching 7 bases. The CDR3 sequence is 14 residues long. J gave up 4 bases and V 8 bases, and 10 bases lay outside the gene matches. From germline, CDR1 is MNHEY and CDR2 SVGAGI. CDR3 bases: TGTGCCAGCGGGGTGAGGGGGCAAAGCTATGGCTACACCTTC. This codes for CASGVRGQSYGYTF.

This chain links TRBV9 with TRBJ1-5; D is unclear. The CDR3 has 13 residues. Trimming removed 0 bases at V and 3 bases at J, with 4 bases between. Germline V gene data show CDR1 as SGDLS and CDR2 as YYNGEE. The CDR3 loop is CASSVDDNQPQHF. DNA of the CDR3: TGTGCCAGCAGCGTAGACGACAATCAGCCCCAGCATTTT.

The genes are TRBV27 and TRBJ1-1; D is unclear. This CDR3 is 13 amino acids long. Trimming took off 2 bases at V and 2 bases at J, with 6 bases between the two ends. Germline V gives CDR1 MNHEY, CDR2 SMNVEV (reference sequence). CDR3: CASSLEPNTEAFF. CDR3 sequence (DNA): TGTGCCAGCAGTTTAGAACCTAACACTGAAGCTTTCTTT.

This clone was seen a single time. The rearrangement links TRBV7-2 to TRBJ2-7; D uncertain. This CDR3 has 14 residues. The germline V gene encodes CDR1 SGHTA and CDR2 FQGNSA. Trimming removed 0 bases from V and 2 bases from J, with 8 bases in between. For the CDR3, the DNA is TGTGCCAGCAGCTTAGCCCCCACGCCCTACGAGCAGTACTTC. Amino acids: CASSLAPTPYEQYF.

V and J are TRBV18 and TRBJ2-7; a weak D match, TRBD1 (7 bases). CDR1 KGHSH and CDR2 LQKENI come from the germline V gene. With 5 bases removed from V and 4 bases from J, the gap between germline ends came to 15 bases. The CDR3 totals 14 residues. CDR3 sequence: CASSTTRGAYEQYF. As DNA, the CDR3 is TGTGCCAGCTCAACTACCAGGGGGGCGTACGAGCAGTACTTC.

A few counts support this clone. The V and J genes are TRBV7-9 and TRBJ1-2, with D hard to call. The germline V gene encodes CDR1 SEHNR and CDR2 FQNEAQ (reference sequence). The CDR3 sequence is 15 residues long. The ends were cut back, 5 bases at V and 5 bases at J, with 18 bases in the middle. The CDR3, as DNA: TGTGCCAGCAGCGAGGAGGCCCAATATTTTTATGGCTACACCTTC. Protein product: CASSEEAQYFYGYTF.

The CDR3 protein is CASSLTGGAFSLQEQYF. In DNA, the CDR3 is TGTGCCAGCAGTCTCACAGGGGGCGCCTTTAGTTTACAAGAGCAGTACTTC. This rearrangement joins TRBV7-6 to TRBJ2-7; TRBD1 matches 9 bases. The CDR3 spans 17 residues. Germline CDR1 reads SGHVS; CDR2 reads FNYEAQ. V lost 6 bases, J lost 7 bases, and 19 bases stayed unmatched.

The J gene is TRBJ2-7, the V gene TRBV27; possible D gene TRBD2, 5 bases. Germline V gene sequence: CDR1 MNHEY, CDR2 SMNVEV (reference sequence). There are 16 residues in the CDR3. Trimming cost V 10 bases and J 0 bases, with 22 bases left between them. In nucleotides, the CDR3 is TGTGCCACCAAGTTTACTCCCCAACTAGTCTCCTACGAGCAGTACTTC. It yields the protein CATKFTPQLVSYEQYF.

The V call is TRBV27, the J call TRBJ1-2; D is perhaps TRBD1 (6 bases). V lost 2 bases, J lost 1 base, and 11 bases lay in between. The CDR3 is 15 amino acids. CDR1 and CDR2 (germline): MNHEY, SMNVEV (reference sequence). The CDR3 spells CASSLQGSFNYGYTF. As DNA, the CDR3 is TGTGCCAGCAGTTTACAGGGGTCGTTTAACTATGGCTACACCTTC.

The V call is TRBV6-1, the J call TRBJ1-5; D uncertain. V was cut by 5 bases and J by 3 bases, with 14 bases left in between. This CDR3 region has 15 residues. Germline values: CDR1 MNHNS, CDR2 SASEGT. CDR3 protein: CASSLRSIDNQPQHF. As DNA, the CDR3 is TGTGCCAGCAGTTTACGGTCCATAGACAATCAGCCCCAGCATTTT.

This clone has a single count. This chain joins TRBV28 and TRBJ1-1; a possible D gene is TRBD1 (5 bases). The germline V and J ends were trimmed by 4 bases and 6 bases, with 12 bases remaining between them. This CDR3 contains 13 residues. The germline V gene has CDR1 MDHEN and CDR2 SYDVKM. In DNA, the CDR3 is TGTGCCAGCAGTTGGGTCGGGGGGGCTGAAGCTTTCTTT. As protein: CASSWVGGAEAFF.

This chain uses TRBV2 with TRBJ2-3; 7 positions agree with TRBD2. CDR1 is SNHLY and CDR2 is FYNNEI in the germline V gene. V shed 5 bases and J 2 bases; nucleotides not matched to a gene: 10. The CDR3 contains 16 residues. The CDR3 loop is CASSKGLAATTDTQYF. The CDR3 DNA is TGTGCCAGCAGTAAGGGGCTAGCGGCTACCACAGATACGCAGTATTTT.

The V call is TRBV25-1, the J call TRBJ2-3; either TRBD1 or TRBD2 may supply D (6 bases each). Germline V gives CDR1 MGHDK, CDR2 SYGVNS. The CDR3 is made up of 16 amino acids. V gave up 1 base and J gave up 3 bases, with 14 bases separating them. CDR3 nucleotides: TGTGCCAGCAGTGAATCGAGAGGGGGGAGGACAGATACGCAGTATTTT. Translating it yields CASSESRGGRTDTQYF.